The 19 T cell receptor beta chains below come from one sample, sequenced in a study of control samples from healthy donors and cancer patients (dated by TCRdb to 2020 to 2021). The method was the immunoSEQ multiplex PCR assay. TCRdb carries this immuneACCESS record with in-frame sequences only. Its versions omit some clonotypes, under half of them owing to an unresolved V gene in the studies checked, with the rest unexplained. Recorded for this sample are 75,000 to 90,000 clones; 85% of them occurred a single time. The biggest ten clones account for 2% to 2.5% of the sample. The sequencing sample was made of blood. Receptors were obtained from a woman aged 35 to 49 in good health.

Worth noting for this clone: This CDR3 is also generated by other DNA sequences in the sample. The CDR3 here is CASSYYSGRNTGELFF. In DNA, the CDR3 is TGTGCCAGCAGTTACTATTCCGGACGGAACACCGGGGAGCTGTTTTTT. The chain links TRBV6-5 to TRBJ2-2; D gene ambiguous. Germline CDR1 is MNHEY and CDR2 is SVGAGI. The CDR3 totals 16 residues. Trimming removed 1 base from V and 1 base from J, with 10 bases in between.

The V and J genes are TRBV29-1 and TRBJ1-6; 7 nucleotides line up with TRBD1. In germline, CDR1 is SQVTM, CDR2 ANQGSEA. This CDR3 spans 13 amino acids. The ends lost 6 bases at V and 6 bases at J; junction bases unmatched: 5. This chain's CDR3 is CSVTTGFNSPLHF. The CDR3 DNA reads as TGCAGCGTCACGACAGGGTTTAATTCACCCCTCCACTTT.

The chain links TRBV10-2 to TRBJ2-7; 10 nucleotides line up with TRBD2. The V gene's germline CDR1 is WSHSY and CDR2 SAAADI. The CDR3 has 15 amino acids. V lost 8 bases and J lost 4; bases outside the gene matches: 11. The CDR3 here is CASRGGLAGEYEQYF. CDR3 nucleotides: TGCGCCAGCCGGGGGGGGCTAGCGGGGGAGTACGAGCAGTACTTC.

This clone was seen only once. The chain links TRBV5-5 to TRBJ2-3; 10 bases are a match to TRBD2. The germline V gene has CDR1 SGHKS and CDR2 YYEKEE (reference sequence). The V and J ends lost 3 bases and 5 bases, in that order; junction bases with no gene match: 6. The CDR3 has 15 amino acids. The CDR3 spells CASSSPASGGDTQYF. Written as DNA, the CDR3 is TGTGCCAGCAGCTCTCCGGCTAGCGGGGGAGATACGCAGTATTTT.

The count of this clone is one. This chain uses TRBV7-8 with TRBJ1-1; D remains unclear. The CDR3 is made up of 16 amino acids. The germline V gene has CDR1 SGHVS and CDR2 FQNEAQ. Trimming shortened V by 5 bases and J by 4 bases, and 20 bases separated the two germline ends. The CDR3 spells CASSRLVRAVPTEAFF. As DNA, the CDR3 is TGTGCCAGCAGCCGCTTAGTACGTGCGGTCCCCACTGAAGCTTTCTTT.

J is TRBJ2-7 and V is TRBV6-2 or TRBV6-3; unclear D gene. The V and J ends lost 4 bases and 5 bases respectively, with 15 bases between them. This CDR3 is built from 14 residues. Germline CDR1 MNHEY, CDR2 SVGEGT. Here the CDR3 reads CASSWFTDQDEQYF. CDR3 DNA: TGTGCCAGCAGTTGGTTTACAGACCAGGACGAGCAGTACTTC.

This chain connects TRBV11-3 to TRBJ1-1; D is undetermined. CDR3 length equals 13 residues. The germline V and J ends were trimmed by 4 bases and 5 bases, with 11 bases remaining between them. Germline lookup yields CDR1 SGHNT and CDR2 YENEEA. The CDR3 reads CASSSGGSTEAFF. For the CDR3, the DNA is TGTGCCAGCAGCTCCGGTGGTAGTACTGAAGCTTTCTTT.

V is TRBV19 and J is TRBJ2-7; 9 nucleotides align to TRBD2. The CDR3 covers 15 residues. The junction had 7 bases not matched to a gene; V was cut back by 6 bases and J by 1 base. Germline V gene data show CDR1 as LNHDA and CDR2 as SQIVND (reference sequence). CDR3 amino acids: CASREAGGSSYEQYF. The CDR3, as DNA: TGTGCCAGTAGGGAAGCGGGGGGTTCTTCCTACGAGCAGTACTTC.

The chain has TRBV5-1 and TRBJ2-1; D remains unclear. V was clipped by 0 bases and J by 6 bases, with 10 bases between them. The CDR3 is 14 amino acids. The germline gives CDR1 SGHRS, CDR2 YFSETQ. The CDR3 sequence is CASSLGLFGNEQFF. The CDR3, as DNA: TGCGCCAGCAGCTTGGGTCTATTTGGCAATGAGCAGTTCTTC.

The J gene is TRBJ1-2, the V gene TRBV6-2 or TRBV6-3; TRBD1 matches at 9 bases. The V segment lost 2 bases and the J segment 8 bases; nucleotides outside the gene matches: 3. The CDR3 length is 13 residues. CDR1 and CDR2 from the germline V gene are MNHEY and SVGEGT. The CDR3 loop reads CASSYGTGFGYTF. As DNA, the CDR3 is TGTGCCAGCAGTTACGGGACAGGGTTCGGCTACACCTTC.

This clone was observed a handful of times. The chain has TRBV18 and TRBJ1-2; 8 bases align to TRBD1. The CDR3 is 16 residues long. Germline CDR1 is KGHSH and CDR2 is LQKENI. V shed 2 bases and J 0 bases; nucleotides not matched to a gene: 5. CDR3 sequence (DNA): TGTGCCAGCTCACCAGATCAGGGGGCCGCTAACTATGGCTACACCTTC. It specifies CASSPDQGAANYGYTF.

The genes are TRBV7-2 and TRBJ1-1, with D maybe TRBD1 (6 bases). Germline CDR1 and CDR2: SGHTA and FQGNSA. The CDR3 runs to 15 residues. Trimming took 3 bases from V and 2 from J, leaving 13 bases between them. The CDR3 DNA follows: TGTGCCAGCAGCTTTAGGGGGGGCGCAAACACTGAAGCTTTCTTT. Its protein is CASSFRGGANTEAFF.

The rearrangement links TRBV19 to TRBJ1-6; 7 positions match TRBD1. With V trimmed by 10 bases and J by 7 bases, 10 bases remained unmatched. The CDR3 is made up of 14 amino acids. Germline CDR1 reads LNHDA; CDR2 reads SQIVND (reference sequence). As DNA, the CDR3 is TGTGCCACCCGGCCGGGACAGCCCAATTCACCCCTCCACTTT. Translation gives CATRPGQPNSPLHF.

The CDR3: CSVDPFSSVGNEQFF. Written as DNA, the CDR3 is TGCAGCGTTGATCCCTTCTCAAGTGTGGGCAATGAGCAGTTCTTC. The rearrangement links TRBV29-1 to TRBJ2-1; no firm D call. The CDR3 is 15 amino acids. Germline V gene lookup returns CDR1 SQVTM and CDR2 ANQGSEA. V was shortened by 3 bases and J by 6 bases, with 18 bases between the two germline ends.

The V gene is TRBV7-8, the J gene TRBJ1-1; TRBD1 matches at 12 bases. Germline V gene data show CDR1 as SGHVS and CDR2 as FQNEAQ. The V gene end was trimmed by 5 bases and the J gene end by 11 bases; junction bases not matched to a gene: 9. This CDR3 region has 14 residues. CDR3 loop: CASSVGTGGNGAFF. The CDR3 DNA sequence: TGTGCCAGCAGCGTCGGGACAGGGGGCAATGGGGCTTTCTTT.

This clone ranks as medium-sized. The chain is built from TRBV7-6 and TRBJ2-7; D is possibly TRBD1 (6 bases). CDR1 SGHVS and CDR2 FNYEAQ come from the germline V gene. The CDR3 has 13 amino acids. Trimming shortened V by 5 bases and J by 3 bases, and 11 bases separated the two germline ends. CDR3 in amino acids: CASSRRQVYEQYF. For the CDR3, the DNA is TGTGCCAGCAGCCGAAGACAGGTCTACGAGCAGTACTTC. Filled out from reference TRBV7-6 and TRBJ2-7, the complete variable domain reads GAGVSQSPRYKVTKRGQDVALRCDPISGHVSLYWYRQALGQGPEFLTYFNYEAQQDKSGLPNDRFSAERPEGSISTLTIQRTEQRDSAMYRCASSRRQVYEQYFGPGTRLTVT.

CDR3 DNA sequence: TGTGCCAGCAGCTTACGGGGGGGCGCAGATACGCAGTATTTT. It specifies CASSLRGGADTQYF. The genes are TRBV7-8 and TRBJ2-3; 8 bases line up with TRBD2. This CDR3 region has 14 residues. Germline V gene data show CDR1 as SGHVS and CDR2 as FQNEAQ. V was pared by 2 bases and J by 4 bases, with 2 bases of the junction left unmatched.

Notes on this clone: The same CDR3 can be traced to other DNA sequences in this sample. The chain is built from TRBV3-1 (or the pseudogene TRBV3-2) and TRBJ1-2; unclear D gene. Germline V gene data show CDR1 as LGHDT and CDR2 as YNNKEL (reference sequence). V was clipped by 4 bases and J by 4 bases, with 7 bases between them. The CDR3 runs 12 residues. CDR3 nucleotide sequence: TGTGCCAGCAGCCTCATGACCTATGGCTACACCTTC. Translation gives CASSLMTYGYTF.

The V gene is TRBV27, the J gene TRBJ2-3; TRBD2 might be the D (5 bases). V was trimmed by 2 bases and J by 1 base, leaving 10 bases between them. The V gene's germline CDR1 is MNHEY and CDR2 SMNVEV (reference sequence). The CDR3 covers 15 residues. CDR3 coding DNA: TGTGCCAGCAGTTTAGGCGGGCGGGGCACAGATACGCAGTATTTT. Protein product: CASSLGGRGTDTQYF.